Given below is one T cell receptor beta chain in context. What it recognizes is unknown. One junction end disagrees with the germline gene, perhaps due to a read error. A constant-region primer served to make TCR beta cDNA from about 0.5 ug total RNA. Three nested multiplex PCR rounds of slightly modified ARM-PCR generated TCR beta libraries. Forward primers for TRBV1-TRBV30 and a C-beta reverse primer served the first two PCR rounds, at roughly 10 cycles each. Each CDR3 protein gets one entry after TCRdb re-called the multiplex PCR reads with MiXCR. The data hold roughly 91,000 distinct CDR3 sequences, with 55% to 70% observed a single time. The CDR3 runs 16 residues. Germline CDR1 is SGHAT and CDR2 is FQNNGV. This specimen comes from a study of tumor-infiltrating lymphocytes in primary liver carcinoma. Across the study: The patients included men and women who were aged 30 to 69 years.

Co-extraction of both nucleic acids (RNA and DNA) used roughly 18-32 mg of unsorted bulk tissue. Findings of the study overall: Compared with tumor region pairs, tumor-adjacent and tumor-blood pairs overlapped less. Presence in all five tumor regions was observed for only about 8-25% of top clones. With p = 0.039, the top-250-clone fraction in tumors significantly exceeded that in blood.

The specimen was liver tumor tissue from sampling region 5. Regarding subset: tumor region T5, tumor centre. The source of this sequence is a woman aged 55-70 years with primary liver carcinoma and hepatitis B virus infection. This sequence joins TRBV11-2 and TRBJ2-1, with 8 bases matching TRBD2. CDR3 sequence reads: CTSRFSRGLVANEQFF. In DNA form, the CDR3 reads TGTACCAGCAGGTTCTCTAGGGGACTAGTGGCAAATGAGCAGTTCTTC.